This T cell receptor (beta chain) originates from a study of cytomegalovirus exposure and HLA in healthy donors. This clone appeared once. A read error may produce the germline difference seen at one junction end. The CDR3 has 11 residues. The germline V gene encodes CDR1 MNHNS and CDR2 SASEGT. The study ran its PCR with 60 Vbeta and 13 Jbeta primers. Measured with immunoSEQ multiplex PCR; TCRdb has only the in-frame clones, and not every one. This sample has roughly 120,000 clones; less than 75% occur once, and the top ten carry around 3.7%. The TCR sequence derives from a woman aged 40 to 50 in good health and CMV-seronegative. The material sequenced was PBMCs. V gene TRBV6-1 combines with J gene TRBJ1-5, with a tentative D call TRBD1 (6 bases). Written as DNA, the CDR3 is TGTGCCAGCAGAACGACAGGTGACCGTTATTTT. Amino acids: CASRTTGDRYF.